This TCR beta chain was captured by sequencing in a study of Graves' ophthalmopathy and Graves' hyperthyroidism. There are a few counts of this clonotype. Its antigen is still unknown. Points from the study as a whole: Blood contained most expanded thyroid clonotypes exceeding 0.001 frequency.

Amplification targeted the TCR beta CDR3 regions, with RNA transcripts as the source material. The first round was an RT-PCR with HTBI primers, and the second round was a multiplex PCR. Each CDR3 protein is one row after TCRdb ran MiXCR on the multiplex PCR reads. In the table there are more than 1,000,000 distinct CDR3 sequences, 35% to 40% of which are singletons. Germline loops: CDR1 LGHNA, CDR2 YSLEER. The CDR3 covers 15 residues. The V and J ends lost 0 bases and 0 bases respectively, with 8 bases between them. The specimen was peripheral blood or thyroid tissue (not recorded which). The sequence derives from an adult man with Graves' hyperthyroidism. The gene calls are TRBV4-3 and TRBJ1-2, with D uncertain. CDR3 sequence reads: CASSQDSKANYGYTF. The CDR3 nucleotides are TGCGCCAGCAGCCAAGATAGTAAAGCTAACTATGGCTACACCTTC.